At least ten counts were recorded for the clone carrying this TCR beta chain. Its specificity is not known. This CDR3 contains 15 residues. Trimming took 0 bases from V and 4 from J; bases not matched to a gene: 2. The germline gives CDR1 ENHRY, CDR2 SYGVKD. The sample is drawn from a study of response to subunit inactivated influenza vaccine. TCRdb called the RT-PCR reads again in MiXCR, with one record for every CDR3 protein. The repertoire has fewer than 700,000 distinct CDR3 sequences, approximately 12% of them found once; the top ten carry about an eighth. Points from the study as a whole: Authors proposed each seasonal influenza vaccination draws in few new T cells.

The chain is built from TRBV10-3 and TRBJ1-4; TRBD1 matches at 7 bases. The receptor was derived from a man aged 45 to 65 who received an inactivated influenza vaccine. Sequences were derived from PBMCs from blood, sampled more than 35 days after vaccination. In nucleotides, the CDR3 is TGTGCCATCAGTGAGTCCGGACAGGTTAATGAAAAACTGTTTTTT. Protein: CAISESGQVNEKLFF.